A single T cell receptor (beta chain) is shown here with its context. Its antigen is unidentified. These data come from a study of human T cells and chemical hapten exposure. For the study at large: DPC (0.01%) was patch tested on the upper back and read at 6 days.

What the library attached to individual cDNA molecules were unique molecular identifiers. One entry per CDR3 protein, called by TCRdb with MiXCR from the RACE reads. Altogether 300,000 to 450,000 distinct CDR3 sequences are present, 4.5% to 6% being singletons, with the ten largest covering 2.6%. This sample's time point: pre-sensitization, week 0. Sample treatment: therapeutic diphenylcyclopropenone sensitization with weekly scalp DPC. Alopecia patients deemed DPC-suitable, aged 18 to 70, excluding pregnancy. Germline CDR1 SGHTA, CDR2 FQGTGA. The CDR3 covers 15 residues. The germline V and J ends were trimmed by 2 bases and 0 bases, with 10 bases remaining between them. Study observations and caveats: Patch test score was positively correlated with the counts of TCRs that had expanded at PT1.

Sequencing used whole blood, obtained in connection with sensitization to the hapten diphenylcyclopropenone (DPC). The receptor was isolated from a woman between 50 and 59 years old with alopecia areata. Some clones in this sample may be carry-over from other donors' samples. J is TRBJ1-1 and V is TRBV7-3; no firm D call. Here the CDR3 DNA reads TGTGCCAGCAGCTTAGCACCGAGCATGAACACTGAAGCTTTCTTT. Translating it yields CASSLAPSMNTEAFF.